The source of this T cell receptor beta chain is a study of shared clonotypes between healthy human individuals. As to this clone: The sample contains more than one DNA sequence encoding this CDR3.

Some clones are missing from TCRdb's copy, which holds only in-frame ones; the method was immunoSEQ multiplex PCR. The data contain 2.3 million or so clones, approximately 93% of them singletons. V lost 1 base and J lost 1, with 0 bases in between. CDR1 and CDR2 (germline): SGHNT, YENEEA. The CDR3 sequence is 12 residues long. The sequence was obtained from a man younger than 35 in good health. Some clones in this sample may be carry-over from other donors' samples. The genes are TRBV11-3 and TRBJ2-3, with D uncertain. Sequences were obtained from naive CD4+ T cells from PBMCs. The subset denotes: CD45RA+ positively selected. As DNA, the CDR3 is TGTGCCAGCAGCTTAGGCACAGATACGCAGTATTTT. Residues: CASSLGTDTQYF.